The source of this TCR beta chain is a study of cytomegalovirus exposure and HLA in healthy donors. The method was immunoSEQ multiplex PCR; TCRdb's version includes in-frame clones alone and lacks a portion of them. Among about 110,000 clones listed, 88% were seen once. General study points: Some public TCRs appeared in many individuals, while most sequences were rare.

A word on this clone: Its antigen is unknown.

The sequenced material came from PBMCs. The TCR was taken from a woman younger than 30 in good health and CMV-seropositive.

The CDR3 DNA reads as TGTGCCAGCTCACCAGGGGAGAATCAGCCCCAGCATTTT. This gives the protein CASSPGENQPQHF. The V and J genes are TRBV18 and TRBJ1-5; D uncertain. Germline-derived CDR1 and CDR2 are KGHSH and LQKENI. The V and J ends lost 2 bases and 4 bases respectively, with 6 bases between them. CDR3 length equals 13 residues. Variable domain in full (rest from reference TRBV18 and TRBJ1-5): NAGVMQNPRHLVRRRGQEARLRCSPMKGHSHVYWYRQLPEEGLKFMVYLQKENIIDESGMPKERFSAEFPKEGPSILRIQQVVRGDSAAYFCASSPGENQPQHFGDGTRLSIL.